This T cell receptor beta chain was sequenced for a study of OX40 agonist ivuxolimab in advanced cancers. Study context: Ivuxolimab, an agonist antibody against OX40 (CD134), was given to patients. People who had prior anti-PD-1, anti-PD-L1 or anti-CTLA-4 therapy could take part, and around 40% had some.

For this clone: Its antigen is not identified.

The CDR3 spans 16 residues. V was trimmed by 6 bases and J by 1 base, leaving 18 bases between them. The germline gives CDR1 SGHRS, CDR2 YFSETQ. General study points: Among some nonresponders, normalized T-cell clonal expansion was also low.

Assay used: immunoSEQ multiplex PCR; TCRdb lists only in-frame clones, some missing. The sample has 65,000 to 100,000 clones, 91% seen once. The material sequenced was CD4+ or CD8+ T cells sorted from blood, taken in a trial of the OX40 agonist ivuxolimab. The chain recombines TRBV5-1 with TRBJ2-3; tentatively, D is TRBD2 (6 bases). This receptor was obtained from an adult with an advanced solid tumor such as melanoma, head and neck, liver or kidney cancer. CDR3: CASNPLSGAGTDTQYF. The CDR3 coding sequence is TGCGCCAGCAACCCGCTGTCGGGAGCCGGCACAGATACGCAGTATTTT.